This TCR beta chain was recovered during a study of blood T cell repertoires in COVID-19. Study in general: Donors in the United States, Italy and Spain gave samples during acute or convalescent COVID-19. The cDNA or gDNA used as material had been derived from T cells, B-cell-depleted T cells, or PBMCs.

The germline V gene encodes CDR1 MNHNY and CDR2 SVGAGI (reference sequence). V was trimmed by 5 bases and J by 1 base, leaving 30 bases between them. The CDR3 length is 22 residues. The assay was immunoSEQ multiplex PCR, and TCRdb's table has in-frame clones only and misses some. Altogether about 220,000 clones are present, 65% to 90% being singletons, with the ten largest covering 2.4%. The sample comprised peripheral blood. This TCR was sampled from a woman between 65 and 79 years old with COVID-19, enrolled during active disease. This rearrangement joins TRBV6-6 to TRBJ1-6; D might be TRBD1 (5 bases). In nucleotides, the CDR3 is TGTGCCAGCAGTCCCTACTCCGACAGTAGAGTAAACTCAAGGTCCTATAATTCACCCCTCCACTTT. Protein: CASSPYSDSRVNSRSYNSPLHF.